The 16 T cell receptor beta chains below all came from one sample that was sequenced in a study of T-cell reconstitution after alpha-beta-depleted transplantation in children. A library of TCRbeta sequences, prepared with unique molecular identifiers, was generated. TCRdb redid the calling of the PCR reads with MiXCR, one entry per CDR3 protein. The sample holds more than 250,000 distinct CDR3 sequences; 9.5% to 10% are singletons and the top ten take 10%. The sample in question was PBMCs from the stem cell graft donor, obtained from the stem cell graft. These receptors were taken from a human donor who donated a stem cell graft to a child with SCID.

This clonotype was counted ten times or more. Here the CDR3 reads CASSLRDTYEQYF. CDR3 DNA: TGCGCCAGCAGCTTGAGGGATACCTACGAGCAGTACTTC. The chain has TRBV5-1 and TRBJ2-7; no clear D. Germline loops: CDR1 SGHRS, CDR2 YFSETQ. This CDR3 contains 13 residues. V was clipped by 1 base and J by 2 bases, with 7 bases between them.

The rearrangement uses TRBV12-3 or TRBV12-4 and TRBJ1-4; no reliable D call. This CDR3 comprises 13 residues. Deletions cut 6 bases from V and 0 bases from J, with 5 bases between. Written as DNA, the CDR3 is TGTGCCAGCAGGCGGTCAACTAATGAAAAACTGTTTTTT. This gives the protein CASRRSTNEKLFF.

This clonotype was counted a few times. The chain uses TRBV7-2 and TRBJ2-3; weak D call: TRBD2 (6 bases). Germline V gene data show CDR1 as SGHTA and CDR2 as FQGNSA. V was shortened by 4 bases and J by 4 bases, with 12 bases between the two germline ends. The CDR3 is 14 amino acids. CDR3 in amino acids: CASSSSWGADTQYF. The CDR3 nucleotides are TGTGCCAGCAGCTCGTCATGGGGGGCAGATACGCAGTATTTT.

This clonotype was counted at least ten times. The rearrangement joins TRBV20-1 to TRBJ2-3; D perhaps matches TRBD1 (6 bases). Germline lookup yields CDR1 DFQATT and CDR2 SNEGSKA (reference sequence). CDR3 size: 15 residues. V lost 0 bases to trimming and J lost 0 bases, with 10 bases between them. This CDR3 reads CSARDGDISTDTQYF. In nucleotides, the CDR3 is TGCAGTGCTAGAGATGGGGACATCAGCACAGATACGCAGTATTTT.

This clonotype showed up just a few times. This sequence joins TRBV6-5 and TRBJ2-3; D is possibly TRBD2 (5 bases). V lost 0 bases and J lost 2, with 9 bases in between. Germline V lookup: CDR1 MNHEY, CDR2 SVGAGI. The CDR3 contains 15 residues. CDR3 sequence reads: CASSYSAGVTDTQYF. The CDR3 DNA reads as TGTGCCAGCAGTTACTCCGCCGGGGTCACAGATACGCAGTATTTT.

This clonotype was observed at least ten times. V usage is TRBV10-3 and J usage is TRBJ2-7; D may be TRBD1 or TRBD2 (5 bases each). Germline V gene data show CDR1 as ENHRY and CDR2 as SYGVKD. V lost 10 bases to trimming and J lost 2 bases, with 12 bases between them. There are 12 residues in the CDR3. CDR3 in DNA: TGTGCCACCGGGGACGGTACCTACGAGCAGTACTTC. Translating it yields CATGDGTYEQYF.

This clonotype appeared a few times. The chain combines TRBV5-1 with TRBJ2-7; D is uncertain. V shed 1 base and J shed 3 bases, with 11 bases lying between them. Looked up from germline, CDR1 is SGHRS and CDR2 is YFSETQ. The CDR3 consists of 14 residues. Here the CDR3 DNA reads TGCGCCAGCAGCTTGTCGGGTCTAAGCTACGAGCAGTACTTC. This sequence encodes CASSLSGLSYEQYF.

This clonotype appeared a few times. The genes are TRBV7-9 and TRBJ2-7, with D possibly TRBD1 on 5 matching bases. The germline gives CDR1 SEHNR, CDR2 FQNEAQ (reference sequence). CDR3 size: 14 residues. Trimming pared 8 bases from V and 3 bases from J, leaving 17 bases between. The CDR3 loop is CASVGAQNFYEQYF. DNA of the CDR3: TGTGCCAGCGTTGGGGCACAGAATTTCTACGAGCAGTACTTC.

This clonotype was recorded many times. A junction boundary mismatches the germline segment, possibly from a read error. This sequence joins TRBV7-7 and TRBJ2-2, with D uncertain. This CDR3 is 12 amino acids long. Per the germline V gene, CDR1 is SSHAT and CDR2 is FNYEAQ (reference sequence). CDR3: CASSSVGGELFF. The CDR3 DNA sequence: TGTGCTAGCAGTTCGGTTGGCGGGGAGCTGTTTTTT.

This clonotype was seen a few times. J is TRBJ2-7 and V is TRBV29-1, with D perhaps matching TRBD1 or TRBD2 (5 bases each). Trimming cost V 4 bases and J 5 bases, with 12 bases left between them. Looked up from germline, CDR1 is SQVTM and CDR2 is ANQGSEA. The CDR3 extends over 12 amino acids. The CDR3 region has the DNA TGCAGCGTTGTACCAGGGACGCACGAGCAGTACTTC. This gives the protein CSVVPGTHEQYF.

The table lists this clonotype with a few counts. The rearrangement uses TRBV10-1 and TRBJ2-1; D is uncertain. Between the trimmed V and J ends, which lost 6 bases and 9 bases, there was a span of 6 bases. Germline V CDR1 and CDR2: WNHNN, SYGVQD (reference sequence). The CDR3 runs to 10 residues. The CDR3 region has the DNA TGCGCCAGCAGCCACGGTGAGCAGTTCTTC. Its protein product is CASSHGEQFF.

The rearrangement uses TRBV5-1 and TRBJ2-1; D assignment may be TRBD1 or TRBD2 (6 bases each). Germline lookup yields CDR1 SGHRS and CDR2 YFSETQ. Between the trimmed V and J ends, which lost 0 bases and 5 bases, there was a span of 12 bases. This CDR3 has 15 amino acids. The CDR3 coding sequence is TGCGCCAGCAGCTTGGTCGGGGGCCCAGACAATGAGCAGTTCTTC. It specifies CASSLVGGPDNEQFF.

The chain recombines TRBV15 with TRBJ1-1; maybe TRBD1 (6 bases). Per the germline V gene, CDR1 is LNHNV and CDR2 is YYDKDF (reference sequence). V was clipped by 5 bases and J by 7 bases, with 14 bases between them. The CDR3 runs 13 residues. CDR3 DNA sequence: TGTGCCACCAGCTCACAGGGAGCAATTGAAGCTTTCTTT. As protein: CATSSQGAIEAFF. Full variable domain (missing parts from reference TRBV15 and TRBJ1-1): DAMVIQNPRYQVTQFGKPVTLSCSQTLNHNVMYWYQQKSSQAPKLLFHYYDKDFNNEADTPDNFQSRRPNTSFCFLDIRSPGLGDTAMYLCATSSQGAIEAFFGQGTRLTVV.

Only a few counts were recorded for this clonotype. The chain is built from TRBV20-1 and TRBJ1-6; maybe TRBD1 (6 bases). Germline V gene data show CDR1 as DFQATT and CDR2 as SNEGSKA (reference sequence). This CDR3 has 16 residues. V was pared by 0 bases and J by 4 bases, with 13 bases between. In DNA, the CDR3 is TGCAGTGCTAGAGACCCGACAGGAACTTATAATTCACCCCTCCACTTT. Translated, it gives CSARDPTGTYNSPLHF.

V is TRBV9 and J is TRBJ1-6; D gene unclear. CDR1 and CDR2 from the germline V gene are SGDLS and YYNGEE. Between the trimmed V and J ends, which lost 0 bases and 8 bases, there was a span of 6 bases. There are 13 residues in the CDR3. CDR3 region: CASSVVTDSPLHF. CDR3 nucleotide sequence: TGTGCCAGCAGCGTAGTAACAGATTCACCCCTCCACTTT. Full variable domain (remainder filled in from reference TRBV9 and TRBJ1-6): DSGVTQTPKHLITATGQRVTLRCSPRSGDLSVYWYQQSLDQGLQFLIQYYNGEERAKGNILERFSAQQFPDLHSELNLSSLELGDSALYFCASSVVTDSPLHFGNGTRLTVT.

This clonotype was seen only once. The chain combines TRBV2 with TRBJ1-1; D is unresolved. CDR1 is SNHLY and CDR2 is FYNNEI in the germline V gene. The V gene lost 8 bases and the J gene lost 0 bases, with 10 bases spanning the gap. The CDR3 is 13 amino acids. The chain's CDR3 is CASVGGMNTEAFF. The CDR3 DNA reads TGTGCCAGCGTAGGTGGGATGAACACTGAAGCTTTCTTT.